The 2 T cell receptor beta chains in this list originate from one sample, sequenced in a study of blood T cell repertoires in COVID-19. TCRdb's copy holds only in-frame clones and misses some; the assay was immunoSEQ multiplex PCR. Of around 69,000 clones listed, 85% to 90% are singletons. The sample was peripheral blood. The receptor set was obtained from a woman aged 45-60 years with active COVID-19.

This chain uses TRBV5-1 with TRBJ2-6; D is unclear. The V gene's germline CDR1 is SGHRS and CDR2 YFSETQ. Trimming removed 5 bases at V and 0 bases at J, with 12 bases between. This CDR3 is built from 16 residues. CDR3: CASSFSLSSGANVLTF. Written as DNA, the CDR3 is TGCGCCAGCAGTTTTAGCCTAAGCTCTGGGGCCAACGTCCTGACTTTC.

This clone was seen only a few times. J is TRBJ1-1 and V is TRBV28, with TRBD1 matching over 7 bases. The CDR3 loop spans 15 amino acids. V lost 5 bases, J lost 1 base, and 7 bases stayed unmatched. In germline, CDR1 is MDHEN, CDR2 SYDVKM. DNA for the CDR3: TGTGCCAGCAGTGACCGACAGGGTACGAACACTGAAGCTTTCTTT. Amino acid sequence: CASSDRQGTNTEAFF.